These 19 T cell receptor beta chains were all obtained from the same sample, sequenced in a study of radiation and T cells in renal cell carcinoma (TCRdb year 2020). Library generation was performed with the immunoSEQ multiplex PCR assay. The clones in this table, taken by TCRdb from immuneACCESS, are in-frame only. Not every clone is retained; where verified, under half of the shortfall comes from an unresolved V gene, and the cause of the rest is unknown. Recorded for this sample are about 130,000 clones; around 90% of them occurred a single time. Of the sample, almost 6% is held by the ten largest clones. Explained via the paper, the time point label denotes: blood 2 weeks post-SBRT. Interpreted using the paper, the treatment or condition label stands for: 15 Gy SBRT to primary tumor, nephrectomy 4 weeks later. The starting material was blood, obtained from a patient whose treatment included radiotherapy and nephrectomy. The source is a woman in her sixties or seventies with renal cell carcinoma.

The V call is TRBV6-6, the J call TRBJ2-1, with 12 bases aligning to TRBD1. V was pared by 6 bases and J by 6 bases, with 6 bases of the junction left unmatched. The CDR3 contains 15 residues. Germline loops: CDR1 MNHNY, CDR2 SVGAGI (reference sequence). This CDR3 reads CASRLGQGASNEQFF. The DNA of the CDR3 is TGTGCCAGCAGACTGGGACAGGGGGCATCCAATGAGCAGTTCTTC.

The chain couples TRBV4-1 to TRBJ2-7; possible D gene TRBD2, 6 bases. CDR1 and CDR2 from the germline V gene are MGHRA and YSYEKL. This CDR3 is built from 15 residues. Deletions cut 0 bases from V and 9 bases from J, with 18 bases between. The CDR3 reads CASSQDMEGRLGQYF. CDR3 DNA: TGCGCCAGCAGCCAAGATATGGAGGGGCGCTTGGGGCAGTACTTC.

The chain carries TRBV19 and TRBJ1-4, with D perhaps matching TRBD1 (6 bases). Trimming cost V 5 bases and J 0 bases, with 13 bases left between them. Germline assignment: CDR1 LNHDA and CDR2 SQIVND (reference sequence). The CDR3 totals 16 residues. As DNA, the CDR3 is TGTGCCAGTAGTCCCCCGACAGGACCAACTAATGAAAAACTGTTTTTT. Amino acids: CASSPPTGPTNEKLFF.

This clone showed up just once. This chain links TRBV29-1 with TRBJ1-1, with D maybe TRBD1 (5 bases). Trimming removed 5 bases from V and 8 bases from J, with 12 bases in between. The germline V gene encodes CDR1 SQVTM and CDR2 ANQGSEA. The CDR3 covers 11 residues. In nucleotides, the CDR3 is TGCAGCGTTTTTGGGGCCAGGGAAGCTTTCTTT. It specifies CSVFGAREAFF.

The CDR3 reads CASSPGWTGKNIQYF. DNA of the CDR3: TGTGCCAGCAGCCCGGGTTGGACAGGGAAAAACATTCAGTACTTC. This chain uses TRBV7-6 with TRBJ2-4, with 8 bases lining up with TRBD1. CDR3 size: 15 residues. The J segment lost 4 bases and the V segment lost 5 bases, leaving 7 bases of the junction unmatched. Germline V gives CDR1 SGHVS, CDR2 FNYEAQ.

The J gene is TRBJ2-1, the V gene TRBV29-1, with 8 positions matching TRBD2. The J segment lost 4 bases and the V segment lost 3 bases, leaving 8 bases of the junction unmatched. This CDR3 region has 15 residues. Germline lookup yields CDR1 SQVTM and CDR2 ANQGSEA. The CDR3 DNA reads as TGCAGCGTTGAGGGTAGCGGGGAATCTTACAATGAGCAGTTCTTC. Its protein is CSVEGSGESYNEQFF.

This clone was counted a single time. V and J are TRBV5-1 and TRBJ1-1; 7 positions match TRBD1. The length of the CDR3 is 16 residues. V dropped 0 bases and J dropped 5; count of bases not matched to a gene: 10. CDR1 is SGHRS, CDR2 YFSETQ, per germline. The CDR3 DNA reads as TGCGCCAGCAGCTTGGCCCGGAGACAGGGAAGAACTGAAGCTTTCTTT. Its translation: CASSLARRQGRTEAFF. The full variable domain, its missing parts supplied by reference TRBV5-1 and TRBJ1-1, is KAGVTQTPRYLIKTRGQQVTLSCSPISGHRSVSWYQQTPGQGLQFLFEYFSETQRNKGNFPGRFSGRQFSNSRSEMNVSTLELGDSALYLCASSLARRQGRTEAFFGQGTRLTVV.

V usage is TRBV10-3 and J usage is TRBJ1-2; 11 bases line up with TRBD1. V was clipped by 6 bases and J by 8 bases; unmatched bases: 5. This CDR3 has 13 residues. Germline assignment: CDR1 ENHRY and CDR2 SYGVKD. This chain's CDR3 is CAIRGTGGEGYTF. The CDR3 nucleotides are TGTGCCATCAGGGGGACAGGGGGAGAGGGCTACACCTTC.

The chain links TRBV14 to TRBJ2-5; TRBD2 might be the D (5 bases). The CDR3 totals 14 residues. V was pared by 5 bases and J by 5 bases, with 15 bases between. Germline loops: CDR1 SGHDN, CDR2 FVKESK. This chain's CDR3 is CASSDGLPGETQYF. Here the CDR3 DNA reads TGTGCCAGCAGCGACGGCCTCCCGGGGGAGACCCAGTACTTC.

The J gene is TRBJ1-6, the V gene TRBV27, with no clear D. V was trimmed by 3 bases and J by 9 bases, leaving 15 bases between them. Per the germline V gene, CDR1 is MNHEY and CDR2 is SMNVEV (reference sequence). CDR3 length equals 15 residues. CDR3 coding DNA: TGTGCCAGCAGTTTTGGAGGACTCCCGTTTTCACCCCTCCACTTT. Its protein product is CASSFGGLPFSPLHF.

CDR3 DNA sequence: TGCAGCGTTGTCAGCGATTTTAACTACGAGCAGTACTTC. This sequence encodes CSVVSDFNYEQYF. The rearrangement links TRBV29-1 to TRBJ2-7; no clear D. The CDR3 is 13 amino acids. The germline V gene encodes CDR1 SQVTM and CDR2 ANQGSEA. Trimming shortened V by 4 bases and J by 3 bases, and 13 bases separated the two germline ends.

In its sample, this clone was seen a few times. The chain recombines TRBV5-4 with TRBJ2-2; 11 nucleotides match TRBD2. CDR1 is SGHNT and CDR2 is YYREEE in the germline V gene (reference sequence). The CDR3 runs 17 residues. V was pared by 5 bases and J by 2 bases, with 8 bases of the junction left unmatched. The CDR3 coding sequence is TGTGCCAGCAGTCTGGGACTAGCGGCTCATAACACCGGGGAGCTGTTTTTT. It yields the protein CASSLGLAAHNTGELFF.

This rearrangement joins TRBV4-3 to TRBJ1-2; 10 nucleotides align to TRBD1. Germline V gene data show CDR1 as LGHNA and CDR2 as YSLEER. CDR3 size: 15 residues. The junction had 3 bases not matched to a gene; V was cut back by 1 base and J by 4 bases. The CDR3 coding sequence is TGCGCCAGCAGCCAAGGGACAGGGGGTATCTATGGCTACACCTTC. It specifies CASSQGTGGIYGYTF.

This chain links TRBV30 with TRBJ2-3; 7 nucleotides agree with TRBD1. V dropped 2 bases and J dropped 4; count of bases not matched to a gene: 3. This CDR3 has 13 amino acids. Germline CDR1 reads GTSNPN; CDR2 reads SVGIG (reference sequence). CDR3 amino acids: CAWSTGVADTQYF. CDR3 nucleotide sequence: TGTGCCTGGAGTACAGGGGTCGCAGATACGCAGTATTTT.

The CDR3 region is CASNRGGMNTEAFF. Written as DNA, the CDR3 is TGTGCCAGTAATCGAGGGGGAATGAACACTGAAGCTTTCTTT. The rearrangement joins TRBV28 to TRBJ1-1; D may be TRBD1 (6 bases). The CDR3 runs to 14 residues. Trimming cost V 9 bases and J 0 bases, with 14 bases left between them. Germline CDR1 reads MDHEN; CDR2 reads SYDVKM.

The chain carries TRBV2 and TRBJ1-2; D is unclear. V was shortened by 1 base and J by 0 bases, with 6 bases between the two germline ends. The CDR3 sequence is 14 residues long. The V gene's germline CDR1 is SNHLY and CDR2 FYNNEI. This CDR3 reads CASSEDTTNYGYTF. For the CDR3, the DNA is TGTGCCAGCAGTGAAGACACCACTAACTATGGCTACACCTTC.

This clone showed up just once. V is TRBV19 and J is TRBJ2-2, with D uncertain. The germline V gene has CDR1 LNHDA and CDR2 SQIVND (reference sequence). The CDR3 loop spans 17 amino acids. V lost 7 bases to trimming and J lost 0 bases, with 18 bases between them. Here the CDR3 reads CASTPGKKGTNTGELFF. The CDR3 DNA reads TGTGCCAGTACCCCTGGGAAGAAGGGTACGAACACCGGGGAGCTGTTTTTT.

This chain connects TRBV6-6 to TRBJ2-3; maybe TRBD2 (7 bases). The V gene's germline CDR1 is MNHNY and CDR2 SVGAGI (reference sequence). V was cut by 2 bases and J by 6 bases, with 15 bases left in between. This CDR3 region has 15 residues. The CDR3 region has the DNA TGTGCCAGCAGTTACGGGCGGGGGCTCAGGGATACGCAGTATTTT. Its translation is CASSYGRGLRDTQYF.

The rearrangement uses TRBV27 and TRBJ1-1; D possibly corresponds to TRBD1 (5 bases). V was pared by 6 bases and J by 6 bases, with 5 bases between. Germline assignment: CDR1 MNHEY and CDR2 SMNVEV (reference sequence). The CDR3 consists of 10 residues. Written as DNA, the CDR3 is TGTGCCAGCAGGGGGCCTGAAGCTTTCTTT. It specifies CASRGPEAFF.